This entry lists 18 T cell receptor beta chains sequenced from one sample in a study of cytomegalovirus exposure and HLA in healthy donors. The study ran its PCR with 60 Vbeta and 13 Jbeta primers. Repertoires were generated with immunoSEQ multiplex PCR, while TCRdb's copy carries only in-frame clones and drops some. The sample records 50,000 or so clones, around 50% being singletons. The specimen was PBMCs. The receptors were gathered from a human donor in good health.

This clone was counted between two and nine times. The chain couples TRBV10-3 to TRBJ1-5; the match to TRBD1 covers 10 bases. Germline-derived CDR1 and CDR2 are ENHRY and SYGVKD. The CDR3 is 16 amino acids. After removal of 4 bases from V and 0 bases from J, the junction contained 3 bases not matched to a gene. CDR3 in amino acids: CAISVGTGDSNQPQHF. The CDR3 DNA reads as TGTGCCATCAGTGTCGGGACAGGGGATAGCAATCAGCCCCAGCATTTT.

In nucleotides, the CDR3 is TGCGCCAGCAGCGAGGATAGCGGGGGGCACAATGAGCAGTTCTTC. It specifies CASSEDSGGHNEQFF. V gene TRBV4-3 combines with J gene TRBJ2-1, with 10 bases lining up with TRBD2. The length of the CDR3 is 15 residues. V trimming: 5 bases; J trimming: 5 bases; junction bases outside the gene matches: 6. Germline-derived CDR1 and CDR2 are LGHNA and YSLEER.

V and J are TRBV6-6 and TRBJ1-1; D remains ambiguous. V lost 6 bases and J lost 2, with 10 bases in between. Germline V gives CDR1 MNHNY, CDR2 SVGAGI (reference sequence). CDR3 length: 13 amino acids. The CDR3 sequence is CASRSTHNTEAFF. The DNA of the CDR3 is TGTGCCAGCAGATCGACACACAACACTGAAGCTTTCTTT.

The chain joins TRBV18 to TRBJ1-5; 7 nucleotides match TRBD1. V shed 3 bases and J 4 bases; nucleotides not matched to a gene: 6. Per germline, CDR1 KGHSH and CDR2 LQKENI. There are 15 residues in the CDR3. The CDR3 DNA reads as TGTGCCAGCTCACCTGGGACAGACCTAAATCAGCCCCAGCATTTT. Protein: CASSPGTDLNQPQHF. The full variable domain, in which reference TRBV18 and TRBJ1-5 provide the parts outside the CDR3, is NAGVMQNPRHLVRRRGQEARLRCSPMKGHSHVYWYRQLPEEGLKFMVYLQKENIIDESGMPKERFSAEFPKEGPSILRIQQVVRGDSAAYFCASSPGTDLNQPQHFGDGTRLSIL.

The genes are TRBV7-8 and TRBJ1-6; unclear D gene. CDR1 and CDR2 (germline): SGHVS, FQNEAQ. V was trimmed by 1 base and J by 8 bases, leaving 6 bases between them. This CDR3 comprises 13 residues. CDR3 bases: TGTGCCAGCAGCTTAGTCGGGGATTCACCCCTCCACTTT. This sequence encodes CASSLVGDSPLHF.

This clone was detected a few times. This chain joins TRBV6-5 and TRBJ2-5, with 8 bases that match TRBD2. This CDR3 contains 13 residues. Germline CDR1 is MNHEY and CDR2 is SVGAGI. V shed 7 bases and J 12 bases; nucleotides not matched to a gene: 13. The CDR3 loop is CASNVNREGYEYF. In DNA form, the CDR3 reads TGTGCCAGCAATGTTAATCGGGAGGGGTATGAGTACTTC.

The chain couples TRBV6-5 to TRBJ1-2, with 7 positions matching TRBD1. The V gene's germline CDR1 is MNHEY and CDR2 SVGAGI. This CDR3 is built from 16 residues. V was pared by 4 bases and J by 8 bases, with 16 bases of the junction left unmatched. The chain's CDR3 is CASSFDTTGKVFGYTF. For the CDR3, the DNA is TGTGCCAGCAGTTTCGATACGACAGGGAAAGTCTTCGGCTACACCTTC.

This sequence joins TRBV18 and TRBJ2-5, with 12 bases identical to TRBD2. Per germline, CDR1 KGHSH and CDR2 LQKENI. The CDR3 length is 15 residues. Trimming removed 8 bases from V and 5 bases from J; junction bases left unmatched: 9. CDR3 sequence (DNA): TGTGCCAGCACCTCTAGCGGGGGGGCCGTTGAGACCCAGTACTTC. Its protein is CASTSSGGAVETQYF.

The genes are TRBV5-1 and TRBJ1-1; D is possibly TRBD1 (5 bases). CDR1 and CDR2 (germline): SGHRS, YFSETQ. The CDR3 is made up of 15 amino acids. The ends were cut back, 0 bases at V and 1 base at J, with 10 bases in the middle. This CDR3 reads CASSLGQGRNTEAFF. CDR3 coding DNA: TGCGCCAGCAGCTTGGGGCAGGGTAGGAACACTGAAGCTTTCTTT.

The gene calls are TRBV5-4 and TRBJ2-7, with D maybe TRBD2 (5 bases). CDR1 SGHNT and CDR2 YYREEE come from the germline V gene (reference sequence). This CDR3 spans 14 amino acids. The V end lost 0 bases, the J end lost 3 bases, and 10 bases lay between the germline ends. CDR3 in DNA: TGTGCCAGCAGCTTGGGATTACTAGACTACGAGCAGTACTTC. Protein sequence: CASSLGLLDYEQYF.

The chain has TRBV2 and TRBJ2-7, with D maybe TRBD2 (6 bases). This CDR3 has 13 residues. Germline V gene data show CDR1 as SNHLY and CDR2 as FYNNEI. V lost 9 bases, J lost 0 bases, and 12 bases lay in between. The DNA of the CDR3 is TGTGCCAGTGCGGGGCAGAGCTCCTACGAGCAGTACTTC. It is translated as CASAGQSSYEQYF.

The rearrangement joins TRBV5-1 to TRBJ2-6; 9 bases fit TRBD1. CDR3 size: 18 residues. Germline CDR1 and CDR2: SGHRS and YFSETQ. V gave up 6 bases and J gave up 0 bases; unmatched junction bases: 10. CDR3: CASIPRGTGSSGANVLTF. CDR3 nucleotides: TGCGCCAGCATCCCCAGGGGGACAGGGAGCTCTGGGGCCAACGTCCTGACTTTC.

V and J are TRBV6-5 and TRBJ2-3, with 7 positions matching TRBD2. The germline V gene encodes CDR1 MNHEY and CDR2 SVGAGI. The CDR3 is 16 amino acids. The V gene end was trimmed by 0 bases and the J gene end by 5 bases; junction bases not matched to a gene: 8. The CDR3 protein is CASSYSSRGKGDTQYF. The CDR3 nucleotides read TGTGCCAGCAGTTACTCCTCGCGGGGGAAAGGAGATACGCAGTATTTT.

The V gene is TRBV4-1, the J gene TRBJ2-2; possible D gene TRBD1, 5 bases. CDR1 is MGHRA, CDR2 YSYEKL, per germline. The CDR3 is made up of 12 amino acids. The ends were cut back, 5 bases at V and 6 bases at J, with 7 bases in the middle. This CDR3 is CASSRGAGELFF. The CDR3 DNA is TGCGCCAGCAGCAGGGGTGCCGGGGAGCTGTTTTTT.

This clone has just a few counts. CDR3 amino acids: CATSLSGTGSLHEQFF. The CDR3 bases are TGTGCCACCAGCTTGTCCGGGACAGGGTCTTTGCATGAGCAGTTCTTC. The chain employs TRBV15 and TRBJ2-1; 9 nucleotides line up with TRBD1. The CDR3 is made up of 16 amino acids. The V gene end was trimmed by 5 bases and the J gene end by 8 bases; junction bases not matched to a gene: 13. The V gene's germline CDR1 is LNHNV and CDR2 YYDKDF (reference sequence). The variable domain in full, with the rest retrieved from reference TRBV15 and TRBJ2-1, is DAMVIQNPRYQVTQFGKPVTLSCSQTLNHNVMYWYQQKSSQAPKLLFHYYDKDFNNEADTPDNFQSRRPNTSFCFLDIRSPGLGDTAMYLCATSLSGTGSLHEQFFGPGTRLTVL.

CDR3 coding DNA: TGTGCCAGCAGCGTATCGGGGAGCTCTGGAAACACCATATATTTT. Amino acid sequence: CASSVSGSSGNTIYF. The rearrangement uses TRBV9 and TRBJ1-3; unclear D gene. Germline assignment: CDR1 SGDLS and CDR2 YYNGEE. Trimming shortened V by 1 base and J by 0 bases, and 8 bases separated the two germline ends. This CDR3 is built from 15 residues.

The V and J genes are TRBV4-1 and TRBJ2-7, with D hard to call. In germline, CDR1 is MGHRA, CDR2 YSYEKL. The length of the CDR3 is 15 residues. The germline V and J ends were trimmed by 0 bases and 4 bases, with 13 bases remaining between them. The CDR3 here is CASSQEFGRNYEQYF. The CDR3 DNA follows: TGCGCCAGCAGCCAAGAATTTGGCAGAAATTACGAGCAGTACTTC.

V and J are TRBV9 and TRBJ2-3; 7 bases are shared with TRBD2. Germline lookup yields CDR1 SGDLS and CDR2 YYNGEE. V shed 4 bases, J shed 2 bases, and the junction held 10 bases outside the gene matches. The CDR3 has 16 residues. As DNA, the CDR3 is TGTGCCAGCAGCTCCATAGGGGCGGGGGTCACAGATACGCAGTATTTT. Translation gives CASSSIGAGVTDTQYF.